Below are 19 T cell receptor beta chains sequenced from a single sample in a study of early T cells in non-severe SARS-CoV-2 infection. TCRdb called the 5' RACE reads again in MiXCR, with one record for every CDR3 protein. Of roughly 56,000 distinct CDR3 sequences in the sample, about 16% were seen once. Sequenced here: whole blood, sampled at baseline. Receptors were obtained from an adult who was a healthcare worker with PCR-confirmed SARS-CoV-2 infection or an uninfected control (not recorded which).

This clonotype was seen repeatedly, ten times or more. J is TRBJ1-5 and V is TRBV12-3 or TRBV12-4; 7 bases agree with TRBD1. V shed 5 bases and J 5 bases; nucleotides not matched to a gene: 6. The CDR3 runs 14 residues. The CDR3 protein is CASSPDRVDQPQHF. The CDR3 nucleotides are TGTGCCAGCAGTCCTGACAGGGTGGATCAGCCCCAGCATTTT.

This chain uses TRBV28 with TRBJ2-7, with 8 bases fitting TRBD2. V was clipped by 3 bases and J by 2 bases; unmatched bases: 6. CDR3 length: 15 residues. CDR1 is MDHEN, CDR2 SYDVKM, per germline. This CDR3 is CASSFGTSGPYEQYF. DNA for the CDR3: TGTGCCAGCAGTTTTGGAACTAGCGGTCCCTACGAGCAGTACTTC.

This clonotype was recorded many times. The chain uses TRBV29-1 and TRBJ2-7; 9 positions agree with TRBD2. In germline, CDR1 is SQVTM, CDR2 ANQGSEA. After removal of 6 bases from V and 7 bases from J, the junction contained 7 bases not matched to a gene. This CDR3 spans 12 amino acids. CDR3 DNA: TGCAGCGTCACTAGCGGGCCCGGGGAGCAGTACTTC. The encoded protein is CSVTSGPGEQYF.

The chain links TRBV7-2 to TRBJ1-5, with D hard to call. CDR1 is SGHTA and CDR2 is FQGNSA in the germline V gene. Trimming shortened V by 5 bases and J by 7 bases, and 15 bases separated the two germline ends. The CDR3 consists of 14 residues. This CDR3 reads CASSPRTSSQPQHF. The CDR3 DNA is TGTGCCAGCAGCCCCAGGACTAGCTCACAGCCCCAGCATTTT.

This clonotype was picked up many times. The chain is built from TRBV20-1 and TRBJ1-6; maybe TRBD1 (6 bases). Between the trimmed V and J ends, which lost 4 bases and 10 bases, there was a span of 11 bases. CDR3 length: 12 amino acids. CDR1 is DFQATT and CDR2 is SNEGSKA in the germline V gene (reference sequence). CDR3 nucleotide sequence: TGCAGTGCTATGGGACAATCATCACCCCTCCACTTT. Its translation is CSAMGQSSPLHF.

The chain uses TRBV13 and TRBJ1-6; 12 positions agree with TRBD1. CDR1 PRHDT and CDR2 FYEKMQ come from the germline V gene (reference sequence). CDR3 length: 14 amino acids. V was pared by 4 bases and J by 12 bases, with 4 bases of the junction left unmatched. CDR3 residues: CASSSGTGGKPLHF. In DNA form, the CDR3 reads TGTGCCAGCAGCTCCGGGACAGGGGGCAAACCCCTCCACTTT.

The gene calls are TRBV12-3 or TRBV12-4 and TRBJ1-2; a possible D gene is TRBD1 (5 bases). Trimming left V 5 bases short and J 4 bases short, with 17 bases between. CDR3 length equals 15 residues. CDR3: CASSPPGDRSYGYTF. DNA of the CDR3: TGTGCCAGCAGTCCCCCGGGGGATCGGTCCTATGGCTACACCTTC.

A few counts support this clonotype. The chain is built from TRBV6-6 and TRBJ1-5; D is unresolved. This CDR3 is 15 amino acids long. Germline CDR1 is MNHNY and CDR2 is SVGAGI (reference sequence). V was shortened by 6 bases and J by 1 base, with 13 bases between the two germline ends. CDR3 protein: CASRYRIGSNQPQHF. As DNA, the CDR3 is TGTGCCAGCAGATACCGTATAGGGAGCAATCAGCCCCAGCATTTT.

The chain has TRBV6-1 and TRBJ2-1; D gene ambiguous. Per germline, CDR1 MNHNS and CDR2 SASEGT. The ends were cut back, 2 bases at V and 9 bases at J, with 11 bases in the middle. CDR3 size: 13 residues. The CDR3 sequence: CASSETHEREQFF. Here the CDR3 DNA reads TGTGCCAGCAGTGAAACCCATGAGCGTGAGCAGTTCTTC.

The V and J genes are TRBV9 and TRBJ2-2; either TRBD1 or TRBD2 may fit D (5 bases each). The CDR3 has 14 amino acids. Germline V gives CDR1 SGDLS, CDR2 YYNGEE. Trimming stripped 4 bases from V and 6 bases from J, with 13 bases between. As DNA, the CDR3 is TGTGCCAGCAGCCCGCTCCGGGACCCCGGGGAGCTGTTTTTT. It codes for CASSPLRDPGELFF.

The sample holds a few counts of this clonotype. The chain links TRBV15 to TRBJ2-3; D is ambiguous. Germline loops: CDR1 LNHNV, CDR2 YYDKDF (reference sequence). The CDR3 is made up of 14 amino acids. The germline V and J ends were trimmed by 11 bases and 0 bases, with 15 bases remaining between them. The CDR3 sequence: CAARRATSTDTQYF. CDR3 in DNA: TGTGCCGCGCGCCGGGCTACTAGCACAGATACGCAGTATTTT. Looking up the rest from reference TRBV15 and TRBJ2-3 gives the full variable domain: DAMVIQNPRYQVTQFGKPVTLSCSQTLNHNVMYWYQQKSSQAPKLLFHYYDKDFNNEADTPDNFQSRRPNTSFCFLDIRSPGLGDTAMYLCAARRATSTDTQYFGPGTRLTVL.

V is TRBV6-2 or TRBV6-3 and J is TRBJ1-2; a possible D gene is TRBD1 (6 bases). CDR1 MNHEY and CDR2 SVGEGT come from the germline V gene. Trimming pared 7 bases from V and 8 bases from J, leaving 20 bases between. This CDR3 has 14 residues. CDR3 sequence: CASTNGGKWNGYTF. The DNA of the CDR3 is TGTGCCAGCACCAATGGGGGCAAGTGGAACGGCTACACCTTC.

There are a few counts of this clonotype. This rearrangement joins TRBV5-1 to TRBJ1-6; the D is unclear. Germline CDR1 reads SGHRS; CDR2 reads YFSETQ. The CDR3 has 14 residues. Trimming left V 0 bases short and J 6 bases short, with 7 bases between. The CDR3 loop reads CASSLERGNSPLHF. CDR3 nucleotides: TGCGCCAGCAGCTTGGAACGGGGTAATTCACCCCTCCACTTT.

The chain couples TRBV24-1 to TRBJ2-2; D may be TRBD2 (6 bases). Per the germline V gene, CDR1 is KGHDR and CDR2 is SFDVKD. V was clipped by 4 bases and J by 7 bases, with 12 bases between them. The CDR3 contains 14 residues. The CDR3: CATSERSGLGELFF. CDR3 DNA: TGTGCCACCAGTGAGCGGAGCGGGCTCGGGGAGCTGTTTTTT.

The chain combines TRBV18 with TRBJ1-1; D gene uncertain. Per germline, CDR1 KGHSH and CDR2 LQKENI. V lost 1 base and J lost 1, with 10 bases in between. CDR3 length equals 15 residues. The CDR3 is CASSPLSGENTEAFF. The CDR3 DNA follows: TGTGCCAGCTCACCACTCTCCGGGGAGAACACTGAAGCTTTCTTT.

This clonotype has at least ten counts. This chain links TRBV7-9 with TRBJ2-5, with 10 bases lining up with TRBD1. Losses at the gene ends were 7 bases for V and 3 bases for J; bases not matched to a gene: 5. The CDR3 extends over 14 amino acids. Per the germline V gene, CDR1 is SEHNR and CDR2 is FQNEAQ (reference sequence). CDR3 loop: CASKSGTGEETQYF. CDR3 sequence (DNA): TGTGCCAGCAAATCCGGGACAGGGGAAGAGACCCAGTACTTC.

The rearrangement uses TRBV11-2 and TRBJ2-7; 8 bases are shared with TRBD1. The CDR3 covers 14 residues. Germline assignment: CDR1 SGHAT and CDR2 FQNNGV. Unmatched junction bases numbered 9, after V lost 5 bases and J lost 6 bases. In nucleotides, the CDR3 is TGTGCCAGCAGCGATTCCAGGGGGCGCCTCGAGCAGTACTTC. Residues: CASSDSRGRLEQYF.

This clonotype occurred a few times. The chain employs TRBV18 and TRBJ2-1, with TRBD1 identical over 7 bases. V dropped 3 bases and J dropped 0; count of bases not matched to a gene: 8. This CDR3 is built from 17 residues. CDR1 and CDR2 (germline): KGHSH, LQKENI. The CDR3 region is CASSPEDRPRSYNEQFF. The CDR3 DNA reads TGTGCCAGCTCACCGGAGGACAGGCCCCGCTCCTACAATGAGCAGTTCTTC. The whole variable domain, filled in from reference TRBV18 and TRBJ2-1, reads NAGVMQNPRHLVRRRGQEARLRCSPMKGHSHVYWYRQLPEEGLKFMVYLQKENIIDESGMPKERFSAEFPKEGPSILRIQQVVRGDSAAYFCASSPEDRPRSYNEQFFGPGTRLTVL.

This clonotype showed up many times. The rearrangement links TRBV4-2 to TRBJ2-7; D gene ambiguous. V lost 1 base, J lost 4 bases, and 11 bases lay in between. This CDR3 region has 14 residues. The germline V gene has CDR1 LGHNA and CDR2 YNFKEQ. CDR3 coding DNA: TGTGCCAGCAGCCAAGGATCCCCCGGGTACGAGCAGTACTTC. Amino acids: CASSQGSPGYEQYF.